These 6 T cell receptor beta chains were sequenced from one sample in a study of T cell responses to AZD1222 COVID-19 vaccine. Libraries were prepared by immunoSEQ multiplex PCR; TCRdb keeps only in-frame clonotypes and omits some of them. The data show 120,000 to 150,000 clones, with 70% to 90% seen just once and roughly 3.5% held by the top ten. The specimen was peripheral blood, collected on day 0 of MenACWY control vaccination. These TCRs come from an adult in good health.

The rearrangement uses TRBV5-1 and TRBJ1-1; no reliable D call. From germline, CDR1 is SGHRS and CDR2 YFSETQ. The V gene lost 1 base and the J gene lost 2 bases, with 12 bases spanning the gap. The CDR3 extends over 15 amino acids. The CDR3 here is CASSLLSGANTEAFF. The DNA for the CDR3 is TGCGCCAGCAGCTTGCTATCGGGTGCAAACACTGAAGCTTTCTTT.

This clone has a single count. The V gene is TRBV6-5, the J gene TRBJ2-7, with D possibly called TRBD1 or TRBD2 (5 bases each). Germline V CDR1 and CDR2: MNHEY, SVGAGI. This CDR3 comprises 13 residues. V gave up 7 bases and J gave up 2 bases, with 12 bases separating them. DNA of the CDR3: TGTGCCAGCAATTGGGACGGTACCTACGAGCAGTACTTC. This encodes CASNWDGTYEQYF.

The V and J genes are TRBV10-3 and TRBJ1-6; 8 positions match TRBD1. CDR3 size: 13 residues. J lost 9 bases, V lost 3 bases, and 1 base had no gene match. Germline CDR1 reads ENHRY; CDR2 reads SYGVKD. CDR3 sequence: CAISDRGRSPLHF. CDR3 nucleotides: TGTGCCATCAGTGACAGGGGGCGTTCACCCCTCCACTTT.

V gene TRBV15 combines with J gene TRBJ2-7, with D possibly being TRBD2 (5 bases). Germline CDR1 LNHNV, CDR2 YYDKDF (reference sequence). Trimming removed 0 bases from V and 4 bases from J, with 10 bases in between. This CDR3 spans 14 amino acids. The DNA of the CDR3 is TGTGCCACCAGCAGAGAAAGCGGCAGTTACGAGCAGTACTTC. This encodes CATSRESGSYEQYF.

The chain recombines TRBV9 with TRBJ1-2; D not resolved. Germline loops: CDR1 SGDLS, CDR2 YYNGEE. Trimming shortened V by 4 bases and J by 3 bases, and 16 bases separated the two germline ends. The CDR3 extends over 15 amino acids. The CDR3 coding sequence is TGTGCCAGCAGCTTACGACCTGGCGGGGACTATGGCTACACCTTC. Residues: CASSLRPGGDYGYTF.

This clone was recorded once. In DNA form, the CDR3 reads TGTGCCAGCAGCGTAGACGACTATGGCTACACCTTC. It is translated as CASSVDDYGYTF. V gene TRBV9 combines with J gene TRBJ1-2; no clear D. Germline V lookup: CDR1 SGDLS, CDR2 YYNGEE. V lost 0 bases and J 3 bases, leaving 3 bases between the germline ends. The CDR3 covers 12 residues.